The 8 T cell receptor beta chains listed next were all sequenced from one sample in a study of Graves' ophthalmopathy and Graves' hyperthyroidism. The study amplified TCR beta CDR3 regions using RNA transcripts. First-round RT-PCR used HTBI primers; second-round multiplex PCR followed. MiXCR was run by TCRdb on the multiplex PCR reads, yielding one entry per CDR3 protein. The table lists some 360,000 distinct CDR3 sequences, roughly 17% of them singletons, with approximately 2.4% in the top ten. Sequencing was carried out using peripheral blood. Every receptor here comes from an adult woman with stable Graves' hyperthyroidism.

In its sample, this clonotype was seen many times. The gene calls are TRBV4-1 and TRBJ2-7; D perhaps matches TRBD1 (5 bases). Germline V gene sequence: CDR1 MGHRA, CDR2 YSYEKL. The CDR3 consists of 15 residues. The V and J ends lost 1 base and 5 bases respectively, with 15 bases between them. This CDR3 is CASSQVGTARDEQYF. The CDR3 nucleotides are TGCGCCAGCAGCCAAGTAGGCACCGCCAGGGACGAGCAGTACTTC.

This clonotype was counted ten times or more. The rearrangement links TRBV6-2 or TRBV6-3 to TRBJ2-5, with a weak D call TRBD1 (5 bases). The CDR3 contains 14 residues. The V gene lost 3 bases and the J gene lost 1 base, with 9 bases spanning the gap. Germline CDR1 reads MNHEY; CDR2 reads SVGEGT. The CDR3: CASSYGALQETQYF. The CDR3 DNA reads as TGTGCCAGCAGTTATGGGGCCCTCCAAGAGACCCAGTACTTC.

V and J are TRBV7-8 and TRBJ2-7; tentative D call: TRBD2 (6 bases). There are 14 residues in the CDR3. V was pared by 2 bases and J by 2 bases, with 10 bases between. CDR1 and CDR2 (germline): SGHVS, FQNEAQ. The CDR3 sequence is CASSLYGRTYEQYF. CDR3 DNA sequence: TGTGCCAGCAGCTTATACGGGAGAACCTACGAGCAGTACTTC.

This clonotype was detected ten times or more. The chain joins TRBV7-2 to TRBJ2-2, with D tentatively TRBD2 (5 bases). V lost 6 bases to trimming and J lost 1 base, with 15 bases between them. Germline lookup yields CDR1 SGHTA and CDR2 FQGNSA. The CDR3 sequence is 16 residues long. The CDR3 loop reads CASSYPSTENTGELFF. DNA of the CDR3: TGTGCCAGCAGTTACCCTAGCACAGAGAACACCGGGGAGCTGTTTTTT. Looking up the rest from reference TRBV7-2 and TRBJ2-2 gives the full variable domain: GAGVSQSPSNKVTEKGKDVELRCDPISGHTALYWYRQSLGQGLEFLIYFQGNSAPDKSGLPSDRFSAERTGGSVSTLTIQRTQQEDSAVYLCASSYPSTENTGELFFGEGSRLTVL.

The chain employs TRBV2 and TRBJ2-5; 10 nucleotides agree with TRBD1. With V trimmed by 0 bases and J by 5 bases, 15 bases remained unmatched. CDR1 SNHLY and CDR2 FYNNEI come from the germline V gene. CDR3 size: 19 residues. The CDR3 here is CASSEARGTGAGMGETQYF. DNA for the CDR3: TGTGCCAGCAGTGAAGCGAGGGGGACAGGGGCTGGAATGGGGGAGACCCAGTACTTC.

V and J are TRBV4-2 and TRBJ1-1, with D perhaps TRBD1 (5 bases). The CDR3 loop spans 14 amino acids. CDR1 and CDR2 (germline): LGHNA, YNFKEQ. Trimming cost V 4 bases and J 3 bases, with 12 bases left between them. In DNA, the CDR3 is TGTGCCAGCAGCCGGGGGGACGGGGACACTGAAGCTTTCTTT. Translated, it gives CASSRGDGDTEAFF.

In its sample, this clonotype was seen many times. The chain carries TRBV20-1 and TRBJ2-2; D possibly corresponds to TRBD2 (5 bases). V was shortened by 0 bases and J by 0 bases, with 17 bases between the two germline ends. The length of the CDR3 is 18 residues. Germline-derived CDR1 and CDR2 are DFQATT and SNEGSKA (reference sequence). The CDR3 protein is CSARDVAQLYANTGELFF. CDR3 sequence (DNA): TGCAGTGCTAGAGACGTAGCGCAGTTATACGCGAACACCGGGGAGCTGTTTTTT.

This clonotype was observed at least ten times. The genes are TRBV27 and TRBJ1-2, with D hard to call. V gave up 3 bases and J gave up 0 bases, with 8 bases separating them. The germline CDR1 and CDR2 sequences are MNHEY and SMNVEV (reference sequence). This CDR3 region has 14 residues. The chain's CDR3 is CASSLDGANYGYTF. Here the CDR3 DNA reads TGTGCCAGCAGTTTGGACGGTGCTAACTATGGCTACACCTTC.